This T cell receptor beta chain appears in the sequencing data of a study of control samples from healthy donors and cancer patients. This table comes from immunoSEQ multiplex PCR, and its TCRdb copy is limited to in-frame clones, with some not included. Of around 250,000 clones listed, roughly four fifths are singletons. CDR1 and CDR2 (germline): SEHNR, FQNEAQ (reference sequence). V gave up 3 bases and J gave up 0 bases, with 9 bases separating them. The CDR3 contains 16 residues. The clonotype was recovered from a woman aged 55-75 years with lung cancer. Material: PBMCs. The V gene is TRBV7-9, the J gene TRBJ1-6; D remains ambiguous. The CDR3 nucleotides read TGTGCCAGCAGCTTTAGCCCCGGCTCCTATAATTCACCCCTCCACTTT. It specifies CASSFSPGSYNSPLHF.